This TCR beta chain derives from a study of blood T cell repertoires in COVID-19. Study context: The origin of the acute and convalescent COVID-19 samples was the United States, Italy and Spain. PBMCs, B-cell-depleted T cells, or T cells provided the cDNA or gDNA that made up the material.

CDR3 size: 13 residues. With 3 bases removed from V and 12 bases from J, the gap between germline ends came to 17 bases. Germline values: CDR1 SEHNR, CDR2 FQNEAQ (reference sequence). In the authors' methods: Estimated nucleated cell counts came from reference gene primer amplification. Clones were sequenced by immunoSEQ multiplex PCR, and TCRdb holds only the in-frame ones, with some missing. The V and J calls and the clone size are those of that table, but D and trimming were determined from the DNA. The table includes about 160,000 clones, over 65% detected once. J is TRBJ1-2 and V is TRBV7-9; D might be TRBD1 (5 bases). This TCR derives from a man between 65 and 80 years old with acute or convalescent COVID-19. Source material: peripheral blood. CDR3: CASSLRSGPFHTF. CDR3 nucleotides: TGTGCCAGCAGCTTGAGGTCAGGGCCCTTCCACACCTTC.